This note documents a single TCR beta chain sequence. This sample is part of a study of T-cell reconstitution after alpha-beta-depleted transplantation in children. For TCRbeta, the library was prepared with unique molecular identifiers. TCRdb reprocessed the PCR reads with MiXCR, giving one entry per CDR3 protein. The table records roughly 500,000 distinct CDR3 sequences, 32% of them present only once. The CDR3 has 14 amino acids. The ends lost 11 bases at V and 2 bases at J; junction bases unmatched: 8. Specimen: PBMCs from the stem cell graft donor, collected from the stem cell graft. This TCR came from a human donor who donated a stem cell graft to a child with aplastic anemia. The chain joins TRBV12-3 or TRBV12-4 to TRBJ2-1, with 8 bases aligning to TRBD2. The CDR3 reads CAVNRGRPYNEQFF. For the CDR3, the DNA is TGTGCCGTTAACCGCGGGAGGCCCTACAATGAGCAGTTCTTC.